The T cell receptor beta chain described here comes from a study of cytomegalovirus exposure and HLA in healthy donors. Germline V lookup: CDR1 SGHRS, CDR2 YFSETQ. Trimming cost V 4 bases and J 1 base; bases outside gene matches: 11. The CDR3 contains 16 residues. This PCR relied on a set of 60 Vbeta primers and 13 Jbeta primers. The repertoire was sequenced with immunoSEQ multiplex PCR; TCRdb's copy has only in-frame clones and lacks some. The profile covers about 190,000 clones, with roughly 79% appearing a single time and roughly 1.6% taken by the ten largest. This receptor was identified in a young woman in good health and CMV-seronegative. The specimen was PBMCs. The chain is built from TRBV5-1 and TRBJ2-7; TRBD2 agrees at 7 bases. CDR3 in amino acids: CASSPIFAGESYEQYF. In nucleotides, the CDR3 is TGCGCCAGCAGCCCCATCTTTGCGGGGGAATCCTACGAGCAGTACTTC.